This T cell receptor (beta chain) is from a study of blood T cell repertoires in COVID-19. This clone was picked up a small number of times. This CDR3 spans 13 amino acids. The germline CDR1 and CDR2 sequences are GTSNPN and SVGIG (reference sequence). V was clipped by 0 bases and J by 4 bases, with 8 bases between them. TCRdb's table, derived via immunoSEQ multiplex PCR, lists solely in-frame clones and lacks some. The data show some 300,000 clones, around nine tenths seen once. The sequenced sample consisted of PBMCs or T cells enriched from blood (not recorded which). The chain combines TRBV30 with TRBJ2-3, with a weak D call TRBD2 (6 bases). The TCR was taken from a woman between 45 and 60 years old who had been exposed to COVID-19. CDR3 amino acids: CAWSVGEADTQYF. DNA for the CDR3: TGTGCCTGGAGTGTTGGGGAGGCAGATACGCAGTATTTT.